The entry below gives a single T cell receptor (delta chain) sequence along with its context. Its antigen is still unknown. The sample holds no much larger clone one base away, and base qualities are not on file. The V end loses 0 bases and the J end loses 5 bases, and a stretch of 24 bases separates them. From the cysteine up to the phenylalanine, the CDR3 has a length of 18 residues. The CDR3 DNA has 54 bases and is translated from base 1. Per the germline V gene, GEAIGNYY is the CDR1 and EKD is the CDR2. Preparation of the library involved PCR. Sequencing was carried out with an Illumina MiSeq. Public reads were reanalyzed in TCRdb with CATT, and rows carrying the same DNA were merged afterwards. This sample lists roughly 3,500 delta-chain clones; roughly three fifths were detected once. 45% to 60% of the sample lies in the top ten. This specimen belongs to a study of delta chain sequences of gamma delta T cells (dated by TCRdb to the late 2010s).

The clonotype comes from a human donor with breast cancer. Recombination linked TRDV2 to TRDJ1; no D gene is confidently identified. The sequencing input was a tumor sample. Here the CDR3 is given as CACDTVQFRGVLTDKLIF. The nucleotides read TGTGCCTGTGACACCGTGCAGTTTAGGGGCGTACTAACAGATAAACTCATCTTT.